Listed here are 5 T cell receptor beta chains from one sample, sequenced in a study of tumor and adjacent non-tumor tissue in lung cancer. No cell sorting was done before RNA was extracted from the tissue. Three rounds of nested PCR, following a modified ARM-PCR protocol, produced the TCRbeta library. MiXCR was run by TCRdb on the multiplex PCR reads, yielding one entry per CDR3 protein. The profile shows 70,000 to 90,000 distinct CDR3 sequences, roughly 73% of them singletons. The specimen sequenced was lung tumor tissue. These receptors were obtained from a woman between 45 and 65 years old with non-small cell lung cancer.

On this clonotype itself: One junction end does not reproduce the germline sequence, and a read error may be involved. The CDR3 sequence: CASGLSEQETHYF. As DNA, the CDR3 is TGTGCTAGTGGTTTATCAGAGCAAGAGACCCATTACTTC. This chain links TRBV12-5 with TRBJ2-5; D not certain. Germline assignment: CDR1 LGHNT and CDR2 FRNRAP. The CDR3 covers 13 residues.

This sequence joins TRBV6-1 and TRBJ2-1; possibly TRBD1 for D (6 bases). Trimming pared 6 bases from V and 6 bases from J, leaving 18 bases between. This CDR3 comprises 15 residues. Germline V lookup: CDR1 MNHNS, CDR2 SASEGT. The CDR3 coding sequence is TGTGCCAGCAGGGTGGCCGGGACAAGGGTCAATGAGCAGTTCTTC. Protein: CASRVAGTRVNEQFF.

V usage is TRBV6-1 and J usage is TRBJ2-7; a weak D match, TRBD2 (6 bases). CDR1 and CDR2 (germline): MNHNS, SASEGT. The length of the CDR3 is 15 residues. The CDR3 sequence is CTSSIEGLPSYEQYF. The CDR3 nucleotides read TGTACTAGCAGTATCGAGGGGCTACCTTCCTACGAGCAGTACTTC.

This clonotype has a handful of counts. A read error may account for a junction end that differs from germline. This rearrangement joins TRBV6-5 to TRBJ1-2; maybe TRBD1 (5 bases). The CDR3 consists of 12 residues. Germline assignment: CDR1 MNHEY and CDR2 SVGAGI. Here the CDR3 DNA reads TGTGCCAGCAGTCCCCGGGGGTATAGCTACACTTTC. Translation gives CASSPRGYSYTF.

This clonotype appeared a few times. A much larger clone lies one base from this, so it may be a read error. This rearrangement joins TRBV7-9 to TRBJ1-1; D gene uncertain. The CDR3 is 11 residues long. Trimming took off 8 bases at V and 2 bases at J, with 6 bases between the two ends. Germline V gene sequence: CDR1 SEHNR, CDR2 FQNEAQ (reference sequence). The CDR3 DNA is TGTGCCAGCTGCATCAACACTGAAGCTTTCTTT. Amino acids: CASCINTEAFF.